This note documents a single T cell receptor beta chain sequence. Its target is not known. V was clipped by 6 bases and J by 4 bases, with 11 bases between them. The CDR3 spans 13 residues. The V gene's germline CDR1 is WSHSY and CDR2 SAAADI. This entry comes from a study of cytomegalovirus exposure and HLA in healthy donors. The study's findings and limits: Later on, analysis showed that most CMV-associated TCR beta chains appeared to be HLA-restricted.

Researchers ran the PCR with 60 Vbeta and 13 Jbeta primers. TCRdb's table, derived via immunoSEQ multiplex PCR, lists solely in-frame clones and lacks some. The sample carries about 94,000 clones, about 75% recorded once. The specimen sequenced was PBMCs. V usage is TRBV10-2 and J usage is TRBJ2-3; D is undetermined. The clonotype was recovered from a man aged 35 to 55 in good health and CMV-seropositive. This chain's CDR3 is CASRKRGADTQYF. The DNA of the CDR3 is TGCGCCAGCAGGAAAAGAGGAGCAGATACGCAGTATTTT.